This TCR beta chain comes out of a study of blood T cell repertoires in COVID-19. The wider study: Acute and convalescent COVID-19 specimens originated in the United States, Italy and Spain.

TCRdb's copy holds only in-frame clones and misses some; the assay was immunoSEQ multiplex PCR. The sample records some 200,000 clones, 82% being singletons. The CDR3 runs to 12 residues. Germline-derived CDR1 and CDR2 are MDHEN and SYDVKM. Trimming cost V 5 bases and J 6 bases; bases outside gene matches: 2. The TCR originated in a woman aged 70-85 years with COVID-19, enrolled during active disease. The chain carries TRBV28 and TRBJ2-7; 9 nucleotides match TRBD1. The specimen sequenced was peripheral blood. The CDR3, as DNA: TGTGCCAGCAGTCAGGGACAGGGCGAGCAGTACTTC. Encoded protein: CASSQGQGEQYF. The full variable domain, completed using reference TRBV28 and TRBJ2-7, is DVKVTQSSRYLVKRTGEKVFLECVQDMDHENMFWYRQDPGLGLRLIYFSYDVKMKEKGDIPEGYSVSREKKERFSLILESASTNQTSMYLCASSQGQGEQYFGPGTRLTVT.